Listed here are 10 T cell receptor beta chains from one sample, sequenced in a study of T cell clones after liver transplantation. Using immunoSEQ multiplex PCR, the repertoire was profiled, and TCRdb retains in-frame clones only, with some absent. The data show about 120,000 clones, approximately 90% seen once. Sequenced here: CD4+ T cells from blood, sampled 12 months after liver transplant. The source is a human patient who received a liver transplant. The graft donor may be the source of some T cells.

The genes are TRBV28 and TRBJ2-1; 9 positions agree with TRBD2. With 4 bases clipped from V and 0 bases from J, the junction kept 7 bases outside the gene matches. Germline-derived CDR1 and CDR2 are MDHEN and SYDVKM. The CDR3 is made up of 17 amino acids. The CDR3 region is CASSSPSGIRSYNEQFF. CDR3 DNA: TGTGCCAGCAGTTCGCCTAGCGGGATCCGCTCCTACAATGAGCAGTTCTTC.

This sequence joins TRBV18 and TRBJ2-1; D ambiguous. The CDR3 contains 12 residues. CDR1 KGHSH and CDR2 LQKENI come from the germline V gene. V was cut by 1 base and J by 8 bases, with 6 bases left in between. The CDR3 coding sequence is TGTGCCAGCTCACCACGACGGGATGAGCAGTTCTTC. Translated: CASSPRRDEQFF.

J is TRBJ2-7 and V is TRBV5-6, with 8 bases that match TRBD2. Germline CDR1 reads SGHDT; CDR2 reads YYEEEE. The junction had 4 bases not matched to a gene; V was cut back by 2 bases and J by 3 bases. The CDR3 contains 14 residues. CDR3 residues: CASSLGLADYEQYF. CDR3 DNA sequence: TGTGCCAGCAGCTTAGGACTAGCAGACTACGAGCAGTACTTC.

The V call is TRBV9, the J call TRBJ2-2, with TRBD2 matching 8 bases. Germline trimming cut 2 bases from V and 0 bases from J; bases unmatched to any gene: 12. This CDR3 contains 19 residues. Germline CDR1 SGDLS, CDR2 YYNGEE. The CDR3 protein is CASSVSPFSGDANTGELFF. CDR3 sequence (DNA): TGTGCCAGCAGCGTTAGTCCCTTTAGCGGGGACGCGAACACCGGGGAGCTGTTTTTT.

The chain uses TRBV6-5 and TRBJ2-7; D assignment may be TRBD1 or TRBD2 (5 bases each). There are 14 residues in the CDR3. Trimming pared 6 bases from V and 6 bases from J, leaving 18 bases between. The germline V gene encodes CDR1 MNHEY and CDR2 SVGAGI. The CDR3 protein is CASSGTWSVSEQYF. The CDR3 nucleotides read TGTGCCAGCAGCGGGACGTGGTCGGTATCCGAGCAGTACTTC.

The chain combines TRBV9 with TRBJ2-1; possible D gene TRBD2, 5 bases. V lost 0 bases and J lost 7, with 11 bases in between. The length of the CDR3 is 14 residues. Germline lookup yields CDR1 SGDLS and CDR2 YYNGEE. The CDR3 spells CASSVGTGGNEQFF. Here the CDR3 DNA reads TGTGCCAGCAGCGTAGGGACTGGCGGGAATGAGCAGTTCTTC. Looking up the rest from reference TRBV9 and TRBJ2-1 gives the full variable domain: DSGVTQTPKHLITATGQRVTLRCSPRSGDLSVYWYQQSLDQGLQFLIQYYNGEERAKGNILERFSAQQFPDLHSELNLSSLELGDSALYFCASSVGTGGNEQFFGPGTRLTVL.

The V and J genes are TRBV2 and TRBJ1-1; 8 bases fit TRBD1. Trimming cost V 4 bases and J 10 bases; bases outside gene matches: 5. The CDR3 is 12 amino acids. Germline CDR1 is SNHLY and CDR2 is FYNNEI. The DNA of the CDR3 is TGTGCCAGCAGTGGACAGGGGATCGTAGCTTTCTTT. Encoded protein: CASSGQGIVAFF.

The chain uses TRBV9 and TRBJ2-3; unclear D gene. Germline loops: CDR1 SGDLS, CDR2 YYNGEE. The CDR3 length is 14 residues. V was cut by 1 base and J by 0 bases, with 6 bases left in between. The CDR3 spells CASSVTPSTDTQYF. CDR3 DNA sequence: TGTGCCAGCAGCGTAACCCCCAGCACAGATACGCAGTATTTT.

The V call is TRBV5-1, the J call TRBJ1-1, with D uncertain. V lost 3 bases and J lost 0, with 6 bases in between. CDR3 length equals 13 residues. Germline assignment: CDR1 SGHRS and CDR2 YFSETQ. The CDR3 reads CASSSELNTEAFF. The CDR3, as DNA: TGCGCCAGCAGCTCCGAGTTGAACACTGAAGCTTTCTTT.

The V and J genes are TRBV6-6 and TRBJ1-2, with D possibly matching TRBD1 (6 bases). The CDR3 is 15 amino acids. Trimming took off 5 bases at V and 12 bases at J, with 25 bases between the two ends. Germline V lookup: CDR1 MNHNY, CDR2 SVGAGI (reference sequence). CDR3 protein: CASSTPVQGSIQDTF. The CDR3 DNA sequence: TGTGCCAGCAGTACTCCGGTACAGGGATCGATACAGGACACCTTC.